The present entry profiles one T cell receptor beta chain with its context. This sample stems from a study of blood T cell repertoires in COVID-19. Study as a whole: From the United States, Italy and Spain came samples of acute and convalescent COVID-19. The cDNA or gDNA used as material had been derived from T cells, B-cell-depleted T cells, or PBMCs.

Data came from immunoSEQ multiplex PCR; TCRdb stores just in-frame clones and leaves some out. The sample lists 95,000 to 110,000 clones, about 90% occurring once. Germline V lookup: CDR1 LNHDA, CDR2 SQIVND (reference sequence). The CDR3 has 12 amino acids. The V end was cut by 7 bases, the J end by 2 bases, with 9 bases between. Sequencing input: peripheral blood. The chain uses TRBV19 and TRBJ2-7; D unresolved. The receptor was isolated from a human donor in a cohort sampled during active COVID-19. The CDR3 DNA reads TGTGCCAGTATAGAACGCACCTACGAGCAGTACTTC. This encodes CASIERTYEQYF.